Listed here are 29 T cell receptor beta chains from one sample, sequenced in a study of control samples from healthy donors and cancer patients. The table came from immunoSEQ multiplex PCR; TCRdb's copy has only in-frame clones and leaves some out. The sample yields tens of thousands of clones, roughly 90% seen once. The sequenced material came from blood. These receptor sequences come from a man aged 45 to 65 in good health.

The chain joins TRBV14 to TRBJ1-6; D remains unclear. This CDR3 comprises 15 residues. V shed 4 bases and J shed 7 bases, with 14 bases lying between them. CDR1 and CDR2 from the germline V gene are SGHDN and FVKESK. This CDR3 is CASSLLASLNSPLHF. The CDR3 bases are TGTGCCAGCAGCCTTTTGGCCTCCCTAAATTCACCCCTCCACTTT.

The gene calls are TRBV27 and TRBJ2-7, with 11 positions matching TRBD2. Germline V gene sequence: CDR1 MNHEY, CDR2 SMNVEV (reference sequence). Trimming took 5 bases from V and 6 from J; bases not matched to a gene: 15. CDR3 length equals 17 residues. In DNA, the CDR3 is TGTGCCAGCAGTCTAAATCTGATTTCCGGGACTAGCGGCGAGCAGTACTTC. It yields the protein CASSLNLISGTSGEQYF.

The rearrangement links TRBV30 to TRBJ2-5; tentatively, D is TRBD2 (5 bases). From germline, CDR1 is GTSNPN and CDR2 SVGIG (reference sequence). Between the trimmed V and J ends, which lost 0 bases and 4 bases, there was a span of 9 bases. CDR3 length: 13 amino acids. The CDR3 loop is CAWSVGEVETQYF. CDR3 nucleotide sequence: TGTGCCTGGAGTGTGGGAGAGGTAGAGACCCAGTACTTC.

This chain connects TRBV5-6 to TRBJ2-7; D unresolved. The CDR3 sequence is 11 residues long. Germline CDR1 and CDR2: SGHDT and YYEEEE. V was clipped by 4 bases and J by 4 bases, with 6 bases between them. CDR3 nucleotides: TGTGCCAGCAGCCTACAGTACGAGCAGTACTTC. Amino acid sequence: CASSLQYEQYF.

The chain employs TRBV25-1 and TRBJ1-2, with D unresolved. V lost 3 bases to trimming and J lost 3 bases, with 8 bases between them. Per germline, CDR1 MGHDK and CDR2 SYGVNS. The CDR3 length is 13 residues. CDR3 sequence reads: CASSDSLYYGYTF. In DNA, the CDR3 is TGTGCCAGCAGTGATTCGCTCTACTATGGCTACACCTTC.

The V gene is TRBV30, the J gene TRBJ1-3; D is perhaps TRBD1 (6 bases). The CDR3 extends over 14 amino acids. The germline CDR1 and CDR2 sequences are GTSNPN and SVGIG (reference sequence). V lost 4 bases to trimming and J lost 1 base, with 11 bases between them. CDR3 loop: CAWKGRGSGNTIYF. The CDR3, as DNA: TGTGCCTGGAAGGGCAGGGGTTCTGGAAACACCATATATTTT.

The rearrangement joins TRBV2 to TRBJ1-5; D is ambiguous. The CDR3 is 14 residues long. The germline gives CDR1 SNHLY, CDR2 FYNNEI. V dropped 3 bases and J dropped 1 base, with 7 bases sitting between them. The CDR3 DNA follows: TGTGCCAGCAGTGAGTCTAGCAGCAATCAGCCCCAGCATTTT. Its translation is CASSESSSNQPQHF.

The chain carries TRBV7-9 and TRBJ1-2, with TRBD1 as a possible D gene (6 bases). The CDR3 length is 15 residues. V was cut by 7 bases and J by 2 bases, with 17 bases left in between. CDR1 SEHNR and CDR2 FQNEAQ come from the germline V gene (reference sequence). CDR3 DNA: TGTGCCAGCACCCATGCGGGGACATCCAACTATGGCTACACCTTC. Protein sequence: CASTHAGTSNYGYTF.

This clone has only a few counts. The V call is TRBV6-5, the J call TRBJ2-2, with 10 nucleotides matching TRBD2. CDR1 MNHEY and CDR2 SVGAGI come from the germline V gene. The CDR3 has 16 amino acids. V lost 2 bases, J lost 0 bases, and 0 bases stayed unmatched. The CDR3 DNA reads TGTGCCAGCAGTTACACTAGCGGGGCGAACACCGGGGAGCTGTTTTTT. Its protein is CASSYTSGANTGELFF.

This clone is a singleton in its sample. This chain uses TRBV28 with TRBJ1-5; TRBD1 might be the D (6 bases). Germline V CDR1 and CDR2: MDHEN, SYDVKM. The CDR3 extends over 16 amino acids. V was shortened by 5 bases and J by 7 bases, with 21 bases between the two germline ends. Written as DNA, the CDR3 is TGTGCCAGCAGTCCATACCGGGACATCGTCACCCAGCCCCAGCATTTT. This gives the protein CASSPYRDIVTQPQHF.

CDR3 residues: CASSISGTGGALGQETQYF. CDR3 DNA: TGTGCCAGCAGTATCTCCGGGACAGGGGGGGCCCTGGGACAAGAGACCCAGTACTTC. The chain joins TRBV28 to TRBJ2-5; 11 positions match TRBD1. Germline V gene sequence: CDR1 MDHEN, CDR2 SYDVKM. The CDR3 length is 19 residues. V shed 5 bases, J shed 2 bases, and the junction held 16 bases outside the gene matches.

The rearrangement links TRBV24-1 to TRBJ1-2, with D maybe TRBD1 (5 bases). The CDR3 consists of 14 residues. The ends were cut back, 3 bases at V and 5 bases at J, with 12 bases in the middle. Germline lookup yields CDR1 KGHDR and CDR2 SFDVKD. CDR3 amino acids: CATSDEAGTYGYTF. CDR3 nucleotides: TGTGCCACCAGTGATGAGGCAGGGACGTATGGCTACACCTTC.

The gene calls are TRBV5-1 and TRBJ1-6; D might be TRBD1 (6 bases). The V end lost 4 bases, the J end lost 6 bases, and 11 bases lay between the germline ends. The germline V gene encodes CDR1 SGHRS and CDR2 YFSETQ. CDR3 length: 14 amino acids. Written as DNA, the CDR3 is TGCGCCAGCAGCGTGGACAGTAGTAATTCACCCCTCCACTTT. This encodes CASSVDSSNSPLHF.

V and J are TRBV7-8 and TRBJ2-3, with 9 bases lining up with TRBD2. CDR1 and CDR2 (germline): SGHVS, FQNEAQ. The CDR3 has 19 amino acids. With 5 bases clipped from V and 3 bases from J, the junction kept 18 bases outside the gene matches. The DNA for the CDR3 is TGTGCCAGCAGCAATCTTTGGGGGGCGGGCAGCGGGAGGACAGATACGCAGTATTTT. This encodes CASSNLWGAGSGRTDTQYF.

The chain joins TRBV5-1 to TRBJ1-3; possibly TRBD1 for D (5 bases). CDR3 length: 16 residues. Germline lookup yields CDR1 SGHRS and CDR2 YFSETQ. Between the trimmed V and J ends, which lost 4 bases and 0 bases, there was a span of 14 bases. The CDR3 coding sequence is TGCGCCAGCAGCCCCGGGACGGCGGACTCTGGAAACACCATATATTTT. It encodes CASSPGTADSGNTIYF.

The chain joins TRBV4-3 to TRBJ2-7; tentatively, D is TRBD2 (6 bases). The CDR3 consists of 15 residues. The germline V gene has CDR1 LGHNA and CDR2 YSLEER. V was cut by 4 bases and J by 2 bases, with 15 bases left in between. DNA of the CDR3: TGCGCCAGCAGCCCCCAAACGGAGGGACCCTACGAGCAGTACTTC. Its protein product is CASSPQTEGPYEQYF.

The chain has TRBV12-3 or TRBV12-4 and TRBJ2-7; 10 bases are shared with TRBD1. V lost 6 bases and J lost 6; bases outside the gene matches: 2. The CDR3 has 12 amino acids. Here the CDR3 reads CASRTGGAEQYF. The CDR3 DNA follows: TGTGCCAGCAGGACAGGGGGCGCCGAGCAGTACTTC.

The gene calls are TRBV24-1 and TRBJ2-4; 7 bases align to TRBD2. Trimming took 9 bases from V and 8 from J; bases not matched to a gene: 9. The CDR3 runs 13 residues. The V gene's germline CDR1 is KGHDR and CDR2 SFDVKD. Here the CDR3 reads CATSTGGGDIQYF. The DNA for the CDR3 is TGTGCCACCTCTACGGGAGGAGGAGACATTCAGTACTTC.

In this sample, this clone is medium-sized. Other DNA sequences from this sample encode an identical CDR3 as well. The chain links TRBV7-2 to TRBJ1-3; 8 bases are a match to TRBD1. This CDR3 contains 14 residues. Germline V CDR1 and CDR2: SGHTA, FQGNSA. The J segment lost 4 bases and the V segment lost 5 bases, leaving 4 bases of the junction unmatched. CDR3 protein: CASSLTGGGNTIYF. DNA of the CDR3: TGTGCCAGCAGCCTCACAGGGGGGGGAAACACCATATATTTT.

This clone occurred once. The chain combines TRBV6-1 with TRBJ2-7, with D uncertain. V shed 2 bases and J shed 7 bases, with 9 bases lying between them. The germline gives CDR1 MNHNS, CDR2 SASEGT. The CDR3 contains 12 residues. CDR3 region: CASSESAQEQYF. Written as DNA, the CDR3 is TGTGCCAGCAGTGAATCGGCTCAGGAGCAGTACTTC.

V usage is TRBV27 and J usage is TRBJ2-2; D not certain. Trimming took off 2 bases at V and 6 bases at J, with 1 base between the two ends. The CDR3 covers 11 residues. From germline, CDR1 is MNHEY and CDR2 SMNVEV (reference sequence). CDR3 sequence reads: CASSLAGELFF. CDR3 DNA sequence: TGTGCCAGCAGTTTAGCCGGGGAGCTGTTTTTT.

This chain connects TRBV24-1 to TRBJ2-2, with TRBD2 matching 14 bases. The CDR3 extends over 18 amino acids. The germline V gene has CDR1 KGHDR and CDR2 SFDVKD. V shed 4 bases and J 1 base; nucleotides not matched to a gene: 4. CDR3 sequence: CATSDPGLAGENTGELFF. DNA of the CDR3: TGTGCCACCAGTGACCCGGGACTAGCGGGAGAGAACACCGGGGAGCTGTTTTTT.

This chain uses TRBV29-1 with TRBJ2-5; either TRBD1 or TRBD2 may fit D (6 bases each). The CDR3 is 12 amino acids. V gave up 3 bases and J gave up 5 bases, with 10 bases separating them. The V gene's germline CDR1 is SQVTM and CDR2 ANQGSEA. The CDR3 reads CSVERGAETQYF. The CDR3 DNA is TGCAGCGTTGAGAGGGGGGCGGAGACCCAGTACTTC.

The V call is TRBV19, the J call TRBJ2-7, with TRBD2 as a possible D gene (6 bases). The germline CDR1 and CDR2 sequences are LNHDA and SQIVND (reference sequence). V was pared by 5 bases and J by 0 bases, with 11 bases between. The CDR3 runs to 14 residues. As DNA, the CDR3 is TGTGCCAGTAGTGCCGGGGGACTCTCCTACGAGCAGTACTTC. Translation gives CASSAGGLSYEQYF.

This chain uses TRBV11-2 with TRBJ2-1, with 13 bases matching TRBD2. V shed 5 bases and J 1 base; nucleotides not matched to a gene: 8. CDR1 and CDR2 (germline): SGHAT, FQNNGV. The CDR3 has 18 amino acids. The CDR3 DNA reads TGTGCCAGCAGCAGCGGACTAGCGGGAGTCAATTCCTACAATGAGCAGTTCTTC. Translating it yields CASSSGLAGVNSYNEQFF. Looking up the rest from reference TRBV11-2 and TRBJ2-1 gives the full variable domain: EAGVAQSPRYKIIEKRQSVAFWCNPISGHATLYWYQQILGQGPKLLIQFQNNGVVDDSQLPKDRFSAERLKGVDSTLKIQPAKLEDSAVYLCASSSGLAGVNSYNEQFFGPGTRLTVL.

The V call is TRBV27, the J call TRBJ2-7; D ambiguous. Trimming left V 3 bases short and J 5 bases short, with 11 bases between. The CDR3 extends over 13 amino acids. Germline V gene data show CDR1 as MNHEY and CDR2 as SMNVEV (reference sequence). The CDR3 loop is CASSFSHGNEQYF. The CDR3 coding sequence is TGTGCCAGCAGTTTCTCCCATGGAAACGAGCAGTACTTC.

The chain combines TRBV5-4 with TRBJ1-6; D is unresolved. Deletions cut 0 bases from V and 0 bases from J, with 10 bases between. The CDR3 covers 17 residues. Looked up from germline, CDR1 is SGHNT and CDR2 is YYREEE (reference sequence). CDR3: CASSLDPRSSYNSPLHF. The CDR3 DNA follows: TGTGCCAGCAGCTTGGATCCCAGGAGCTCCTATAATTCACCCCTCCACTTT.

The genes are TRBV6-6 and TRBJ1-1; D perhaps matches TRBD1 (6 bases). Per the germline V gene, CDR1 is MNHNY and CDR2 is SVGAGI (reference sequence). The V gene lost 1 base and the J gene lost 4 bases, with 10 bases spanning the gap. The CDR3 totals 14 residues. CDR3 nucleotides: TGTGCCAGCAGTTACTACAGGGTGGCCACTGAAGCTTTCTTT. Its protein product is CASSYYRVATEAFF.

This clone was recorded once. The chain is built from TRBV19 and TRBJ2-2; maybe TRBD2 (5 bases). Germline V gene sequence: CDR1 LNHDA, CDR2 SQIVND (reference sequence). Deletions cut 3 bases from V and 1 base from J, with 9 bases between. This CDR3 comprises 15 residues. This chain's CDR3 is CASSMSAVNTGELFF. CDR3 coding DNA: TGTGCCAGTAGTATGTCAGCGGTGAACACCGGGGAGCTGTTTTTT.